These 24 T cell receptor beta chains came from one sample sequenced in a study of T cell responses to AZD1222 COVID-19 vaccine. Sequencing was performed with immunoSEQ multiplex PCR; in TCRdb, only in-frame clones are kept and a portion is missing. The sample includes 100,000 or so clones, roughly 88% of them seen just once. The source was peripheral blood, collected on day 0 of AZD1222 vaccination. These receptors were obtained from an adult in good health.

The DNA for the CDR3 is TGTGCCAGCAGCCAAGCAGGGGGAGAAAAACTGTTTTTT. This codes for CASSQAGGEKLFF. The chain combines TRBV4-2 with TRBJ1-4; TRBD1 matches 7 bases. V shed 1 base, J shed 8 bases, and the junction held 1 base outside the gene matches. This CDR3 region has 13 residues. Germline CDR1 and CDR2: LGHNA and YNFKEQ.

The chain combines TRBV6-2 or TRBV6-3 with TRBJ1-2; D gene unclear. Trimming pared 2 bases from V and 8 bases from J, leaving 9 bases between. Germline V CDR1 and CDR2: MNHEY, SVGEGT. The CDR3 sequence is 12 residues long. DNA for the CDR3: TGTGCCAGCAGTTACAGGACGGAGGGCTACACCTTC. This encodes CASSYRTEGYTF.

The genes are TRBV28 and TRBJ1-2, with 10 bases aligning to TRBD1. Germline CDR1 is MDHEN and CDR2 is SYDVKM. The CDR3 contains 12 residues. The V gene end was trimmed by 10 bases and the J gene end by 7 bases; junction bases not matched to a gene: 6. In DNA form, the CDR3 reads TGTGCCATCCGACAGGGGGCTAGTGGCTACACCTTC. Amino acids: CAIRQGASGYTF.

The V gene is TRBV5-1, the J gene TRBJ2-1, with 9 bases identical to TRBD1. Germline V gene data show CDR1 as SGHRS and CDR2 as YFSETQ. This CDR3 is 14 amino acids long. V was clipped by 2 bases and J by 4 bases; unmatched bases: 1. This chain's CDR3 is CASSFGQGYNEQFF. The CDR3 DNA sequence: TGCGCCAGCAGCTTTGGACAGGGGTACAATGAGCAGTTCTTC.

This clone was detected once. The J gene is TRBJ2-7, the V gene TRBV27, with D perhaps given as TRBD1 or TRBD2 (5 bases each). V shed 3 bases and J shed 2 bases, with 11 bases lying between them. The CDR3 is 14 residues long. Germline CDR1 MNHEY, CDR2 SMNVEV (reference sequence). This CDR3 is CASSLGETPYEQYF. CDR3 sequence (DNA): TGTGCCAGCAGTTTGGGGGAGACCCCCTACGAGCAGTACTTC.

The rearrangement uses TRBV27 and TRBJ1-3; D unresolved. Germline V gene data show CDR1 as MNHEY and CDR2 as SMNVEV (reference sequence). The CDR3 sequence is 15 residues long. The germline V and J ends were trimmed by 3 bases and 0 bases, with 9 bases remaining between them. The CDR3 loop is CASSFTAASGNTIYF. CDR3 nucleotide sequence: TGTGCCAGCAGTTTTACGGCAGCCTCTGGAAACACCATATATTTT.

The chain's CDR3 is CAWKDSDNQPQHF. CDR3 bases: TGTGCCTGGAAGGACAGCGACAATCAGCCCCAGCATTTT. V and J are TRBV30 and TRBJ1-5; D is possibly TRBD1 (6 bases). The CDR3 runs to 13 residues. Germline V CDR1 and CDR2: GTSNPN, SVGIG (reference sequence). The ends were cut back, 4 bases at V and 3 bases at J, with 10 bases in the middle.

This sequence joins TRBV2 and TRBJ1-6; 8 bases agree with TRBD1. CDR3 size: 16 residues. Trimming at V came to 6 bases and at J to 9 bases, leaving 13 bases not matched to a gene. The V gene's germline CDR1 is SNHLY and CDR2 FYNNEI. The CDR3 region is CASSLYRDRRTSPLHF. The CDR3 region has the DNA TGTGCCAGCAGCCTATACCGGGACAGGCGGACTTCACCCCTCCACTTT.

This rearrangement joins TRBV19 to TRBJ1-5, with D perhaps TRBD1 (5 bases). The CDR3 extends over 17 amino acids. Trimming left V 6 bases short and J 1 base short, with 19 bases between. The germline V gene has CDR1 LNHDA and CDR2 SQIVND (reference sequence). The CDR3, as DNA: TGTGCCAGTAGGGATTACAGGCTTCGAGGGAGCAATCAGCCCCAGCATTTT. Residues: CASRDYRLRGSNQPQHF.

The genes are TRBV30 and TRBJ2-7, with D perhaps TRBD2 (5 bases). There are 12 residues in the CDR3. Trimming removed 1 base at V and 7 bases at J, with 11 bases between. Germline V gene lookup returns CDR1 GTSNPN and CDR2 SVGIG (reference sequence). CDR3 region: CAWSAGKTEQYF. Written as DNA, the CDR3 is TGTGCCTGGAGTGCGGGAAAGACAGAGCAGTACTTC.

The gene calls are TRBV28 and TRBJ2-1; 10 bases fit TRBD2. The CDR3 totals 16 residues. The V gene end was trimmed by 7 bases and the J gene end by 5 bases; junction bases not matched to a gene: 11. Germline CDR1 reads MDHEN; CDR2 reads SYDVKM. DNA of the CDR3: TGTGCCAGCATCCCCGCCGGACTAGCGGACAACAATGAGCAGTTCTTC. It yields the protein CASIPAGLADNNEQFF.

This rearrangement joins TRBV5-1 to TRBJ2-3; TRBD2 might be the D (5 bases). This CDR3 has 15 amino acids. V was shortened by 0 bases and J by 0 bases, with 8 bases between the two germline ends. The germline V gene has CDR1 SGHRS and CDR2 YFSETQ. The CDR3 sequence: CASSLVASSTDTQYF. Written as DNA, the CDR3 is TGCGCCAGCAGCTTGGTGGCTAGCAGCACAGATACGCAGTATTTT.

This chain joins TRBV27 and TRBJ2-7; 12 bases map to TRBD2. Per the germline V gene, CDR1 is MNHEY and CDR2 is SMNVEV (reference sequence). This CDR3 has 14 residues. V trimming: 3 bases; J trimming: 6 bases; junction bases outside the gene matches: 3. The CDR3 reads CASSLGTSGFEQYF. The DNA of the CDR3 is TGTGCCAGCAGTTTGGGGACTAGCGGGTTCGAGCAGTACTTC.

J is TRBJ1-1 and V is TRBV28, with TRBD1 matching over 8 bases. Looked up from germline, CDR1 is MDHEN and CDR2 is SYDVKM. V dropped 6 bases and J dropped 5; count of bases not matched to a gene: 8. This CDR3 region has 14 residues. The CDR3 protein is CASSLTGGKTEAFF. The CDR3 DNA follows: TGTGCCAGCAGCCTTACAGGGGGGAAAACTGAAGCTTTCTTT.

This chain uses TRBV30 with TRBJ2-5, with 8 nucleotides matching TRBD2. V dropped 6 bases and J dropped 1; count of bases not matched to a gene: 4. Germline V CDR1 and CDR2: GTSNPN, SVGIG (reference sequence). This CDR3 has 13 amino acids. The DNA for the CDR3 is TGTGCCTGTGTTCGGGAGGGCCAAGAGACCCAGTACTTC. Residues: CACVREGQETQYF.

The chain links TRBV18 to TRBJ1-1, with TRBD1 matching 8 bases. The CDR3 length is 15 residues. CDR1 is KGHSH, CDR2 LQKENI, per germline. J lost 1 base, V lost 4 bases, and 5 bases had no gene match. The CDR3 reads CASSQPGTGNTEAFF. As DNA, the CDR3 is TGTGCCAGCTCACAACCCGGGACAGGGAACACTGAAGCTTTCTTT.

The CDR3 nucleotides read TGTGCCAGCAGCCAAGGCTCTACAACGCCCCAGCATTTT. Translated, it gives CASSQGSTTPQHF. The rearrangement links TRBV3-1 (or the pseudogene TRBV3-2) to TRBJ1-5; no clear D gene. Looked up from germline, CDR1 is LGHDT and CDR2 is YNNKEL (reference sequence). Trimming cost V 1 base and J 9 bases, with 10 bases left between them. There are 13 residues in the CDR3.

This clone has only one observation. The gene calls are TRBV10-2 and TRBJ1-5; D unclear. The CDR3 spans 12 residues. V shed 6 bases and J shed 4 bases, with 7 bases lying between them. Germline-derived CDR1 and CDR2 are WSHSY and SAAADI. CDR3 loop: CASSRENQPQHF. CDR3 bases: TGCGCCAGCAGCAGAGAAAATCAGCCCCAGCATTTT.

The chain links TRBV15 to TRBJ2-7, with 12 nucleotides matching TRBD1. The CDR3 totals 16 residues. The ends lost 3 bases at V and 5 bases at J; junction bases unmatched: 8. Germline CDR1 is LNHNV and CDR2 is YYDKDF (reference sequence). CDR3 region: CATSRGTGGPPDEQYF. The CDR3 nucleotides read TGTGCCACCAGCAGGGGGACAGGGGGCCCTCCGGACGAGCAGTACTTC.

This clone is a singleton in its sample. The chain is built from TRBV3-1 (or the pseudogene TRBV3-2) and TRBJ2-7; 7 bases agree with TRBD1. The CDR3 sequence is 11 residues long. Germline values: CDR1 LGHDT, CDR2 YNNKEL (reference sequence). Unmatched junction bases numbered 1, after V lost 1 base and J lost 10 bases. The CDR3 DNA reads as TGTGCCAGCAGCCAAGTAGGGGGCCAGTACTTC. Its translation: CASSQVGGQYF.

The genes are TRBV14 and TRBJ1-2; 7 bases are shared with TRBD1. The V segment lost 1 base and the J segment 3 bases; nucleotides outside the gene matches: 5. CDR3 length: 15 amino acids. CDR1 and CDR2 (germline): SGHDN, FVKESK. The CDR3 DNA reads as TGTGCCAGCAGCCAAGCCCCGGGACAGTACTATGGCTACACCTTC. It yields the protein CASSQAPGQYYGYTF.

This clone has just a few counts. The genes are TRBV5-6 and TRBJ1-2; D remains ambiguous. Trimming stripped 5 bases from V and 9 bases from J, with 17 bases between. Germline CDR1 is SGHDT and CDR2 is YYEEEE. This CDR3 has 13 amino acids. CDR3 protein: CASSPPGSDSYTF. Written as DNA, the CDR3 is TGTGCCAGCAGTCCCCCGGGGTCCGATAGCTACACCTTC. Supplemented by reference TRBV5-6 and TRBJ1-2, the full variable domain reads DAGVTQSPTHLIKTRGQQVTLRCSPKSGHDTVSWYQQALGQGPQFIFQYYEEEERQRGNFPDRFSGHQFPNYSSELNVNALLLGDSALYLCASSPPGSDSYTFGSGTRLTVV.

The V gene is TRBV15, the J gene TRBJ2-1, with D hard to call. Trimming removed 4 bases from V and 6 bases from J, with 16 bases in between. Germline V CDR1 and CDR2: LNHNV, YYDKDF (reference sequence). The CDR3 length is 15 residues. Written as DNA, the CDR3 is TGTGCCACCAGCAAAAGTCTCCTACAAGGCAATGAGCAGTTCTTC. As protein: CATSKSLLQGNEQFF.

This clone is medium-sized (0.01 to 0.1%) by share. The chain combines TRBV5-4 with TRBJ2-7, with a tentative D call TRBD1 (6 bases). CDR3 length equals 14 residues. Trimming left V 4 bases short and J 0 bases short, with 11 bases between. Germline values: CDR1 SGHNT, CDR2 YYREEE (reference sequence). CDR3 protein: CASSHRDNSYEQYF. DNA of the CDR3: TGTGCCAGCAGCCACCGGGACAACTCCTACGAGCAGTACTTC.